Listed below are T cell receptor beta chains from one sample, sequenced in a study of shared clonotypes between healthy human individuals. Data came from immunoSEQ multiplex PCR; TCRdb stores just in-frame clones and leaves some out. The data contain around 2.3 million clones, roughly 95% of them singletons. Material: naive CD4+ T cells sorted from blood. These receptors were obtained from a man aged 18-30 years in good health. Each CDR3 is given with its conserved first and last residue. D genes are given only for firm matches. Size is omitted from some rows. Given values are once, few, many or a class for expanded clones.

j_call v_call clone_size d_call cdr3_nt cdr3_aa
TRBJ2-7 TRBV25-1 . . TGTGCCAGCAGTGAATCCCCCAGTCCTTACGAGCAGTACTTC CASSESPSPYEQYF
TRBJ2-1 TRBV30 . TRBD1 TGTGCCTGGAGGCAGGGGGCGGTGAATGAGCAGTTCTTC CAWRQGAVNEQFF
TRBJ1-2 TRBV28 . . TGTGCCAGCAGTTCTCCCCCGGGAGTCTACTATGGCTACACCTTC CASSSPPGVYYGYTF
TRBJ2-1 TRBV11-3 . TRBD2 TGTGCCAGCAGCCCCGGGACTAGCGGGGTCGATGAGCAGTTCTTC CASSPGTSGVDEQFF
TRBJ1-6 TRBV6-1 . . TGTGCCAGCAGTGAAGACACTTATAATTCACCCCTCCACTTT CASSEDTYNSPLHF
TRBJ2-7 TRBV18 . . TGTGCCAGCTCACCGGACCAAACCTACGAGCAGTACTTC CASSPDQTYEQYF
TRBJ2-1 TRBV5-1 . . TGCGCCAGCAGCCCGTCAGGGGGGGACTCCTACAATGAGCAGTTCTTC CASSPSGGDSYNEQFF
TRBJ2-5 TRBV7-9 . TRBD1 TGTGCCACTCTTCAGGACAGGGGACGTCAAGAGACCCAGTACTTC CATLQDRGRQETQYF
TRBJ2-3 TRBV5-1 . TRBD1 TGCGCCAGCAGCACCAACAGGGGACCTAGCACAGATACGCAGTATTTT CASSTNRGPSTDTQYF
TRBJ1-6 TRBV30 . TRBD1 TGTGCCTGGTCCTTGGGACAGGGGAAATCACCCCTCCACTTT CAWSLGQGKSPLHF
TRBJ2-3 TRBV30 . TRBD2 TGTGCCTGGAGTCCCCTACTAGCGGGGGGCACAGATACGCAGTATTTT CAWSPLLAGGTDTQYF
TRBJ2-5 TRBV6-7 few . TGTGCCATGATCCCCGGGGAGACCCAGTACTTC CAMIPGETQYF
TRBJ1-4 TRBV6-5 . . TGTGCCAGCAGCCTCGGGGAGGGGGGTGAAAAACTGTTTTTT CASSLGEGGEKLFF
TRBJ1-2 TRBV6-5 . . TGTGCCAGCATCTCCCTGGCTGGGTATGGCTACACCTTC CASISLAGYGYTF
TRBJ2-7 TRBV11-2 . TRBD1 TGTGCCAGCAGCTGGGGACAGGGGAAGTACTACGAGCAGTACTTC CASSWGQGKYYEQYF
TRBJ2-2 TRBV4-1 . . TGCGCCAGCAGCCAAGATCGGGGTCCCGGGGAGCTGTTTTTT CASSQDRGPGELFF